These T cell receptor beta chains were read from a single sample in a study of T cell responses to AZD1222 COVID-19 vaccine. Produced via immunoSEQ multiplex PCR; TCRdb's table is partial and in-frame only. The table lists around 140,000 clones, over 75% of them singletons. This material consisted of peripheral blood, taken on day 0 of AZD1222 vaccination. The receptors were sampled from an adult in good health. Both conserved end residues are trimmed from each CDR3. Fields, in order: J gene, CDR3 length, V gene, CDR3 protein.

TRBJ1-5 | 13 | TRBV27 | ASSPTGFSNQPQH
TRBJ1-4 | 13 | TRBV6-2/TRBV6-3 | ASSYLGQDNEKLF
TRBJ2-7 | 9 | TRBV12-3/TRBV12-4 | ASRYSYEQY
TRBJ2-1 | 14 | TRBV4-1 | ASSQERPDSDNEQF
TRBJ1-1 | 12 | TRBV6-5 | ASSLQGADTEAF
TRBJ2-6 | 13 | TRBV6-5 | ASRATGSGANVLT
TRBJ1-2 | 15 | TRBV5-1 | ASSRSRDGKSNYGYT
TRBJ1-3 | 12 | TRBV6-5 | ASRDDRVGNTIY
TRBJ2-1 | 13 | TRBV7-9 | ASNAGQGIRNEQF
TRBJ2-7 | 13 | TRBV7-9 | ASSYASGLNFEQY
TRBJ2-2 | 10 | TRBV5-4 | ASSFSTGELF
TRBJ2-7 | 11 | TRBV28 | ASSTPQTSEQY
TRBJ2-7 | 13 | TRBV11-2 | ASSRGTSGSYEQY
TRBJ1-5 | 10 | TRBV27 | ASREGLQPQH
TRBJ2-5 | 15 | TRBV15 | ATSSRRELGWAQTQY
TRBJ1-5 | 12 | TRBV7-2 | ASSLMGVNQPQH
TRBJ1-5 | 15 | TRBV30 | AWSVGRGLSGNQPQH
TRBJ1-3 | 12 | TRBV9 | ASSESQYGNTIY
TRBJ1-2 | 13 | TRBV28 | ASSLLRDRVDGYT
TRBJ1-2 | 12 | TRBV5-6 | ASSPARLVYGYT
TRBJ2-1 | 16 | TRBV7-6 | ASSLEDKLTSGYNEQF
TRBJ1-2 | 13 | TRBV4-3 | ASSQSSDQYYGYT
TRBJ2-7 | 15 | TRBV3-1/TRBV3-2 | ASSKRGVGGYSYEQY
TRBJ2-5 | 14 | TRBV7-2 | ASSWMTSGRGKTQY
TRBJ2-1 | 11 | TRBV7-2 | ASNRDTYNEQF
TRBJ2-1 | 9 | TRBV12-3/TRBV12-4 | AVRSRGKQF
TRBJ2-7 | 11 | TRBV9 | ASSVAAGTMVY